These 29 T cell receptor beta chains originate from one sample sequenced in a study of shared clonotypes between healthy human individuals. Method: immunoSEQ multiplex PCR; TCRdb's copy keeps in-frame clones and lacks some. The profile shows over 2 million clones, roughly 94% of them singletons. The specimen sequenced was naive CD4+ T cells sorted from blood. Subset given: CD45RA+ positively selected. The source of these receptors is a man aged 18 to 30 in good health.

This chain joins TRBV6-5 and TRBJ1-2; D is perhaps TRBD1 (6 bases). Trimming removed 6 bases at V and 4 bases at J, with 12 bases between. The CDR3 loop spans 13 amino acids. Looked up from germline, CDR1 is MNHEY and CDR2 is SVGAGI. The CDR3 protein is CASRSTGIYGYTF. CDR3 bases: TGTGCCAGCAGATCGACAGGAATCTATGGCTACACCTTC.

This chain uses TRBV18 with TRBJ1-5; 8 bases align to TRBD1. V was clipped by 0 bases and J by 3 bases; unmatched bases: 13. Germline assignment: CDR1 KGHSH and CDR2 LQKENI. The CDR3 consists of 19 residues. In DNA form, the CDR3 reads TGTGCCAGCTCACCACCTACCGGGACAGGAGGGGGGTACAATCAGCCCCAGCATTTT. Its translation: CASSPPTGTGGGYNQPQHF. Combining the CDR3 with reference TRBV18 and TRBJ1-5 gives the whole variable domain NAGVMQNPRHLVRRRGQEARLRCSPMKGHSHVYWYRQLPEEGLKFMVYLQKENIIDESGMPKERFSAEFPKEGPSILRIQQVVRGDSAAYFCASSPPTGTGGGYNQPQHFGDGTRLSIL.

Regarding this clone: Other DNA sequences from this sample encode an identical CDR3 as well. The chain couples TRBV5-1 to TRBJ1-1; no reliable D call. The CDR3 is made up of 13 amino acids. V was trimmed by 0 bases and J by 2 bases, leaving 5 bases between them. Germline V gene lookup returns CDR1 SGHRS and CDR2 YFSETQ. CDR3 region: CASSLAGNTEAFF. CDR3 sequence (DNA): TGCGCCAGCAGCTTGGCAGGAAACACTGAAGCTTTCTTT. Filled out from reference TRBV5-1 and TRBJ1-1, the complete variable domain reads KAGVTQTPRYLIKTRGQQVTLSCSPISGHRSVSWYQQTPGQGLQFLFEYFSETQRNKGNFPGRFSGRQFSNSRSEMNVSTLELGDSALYLCASSLAGNTEAFFGQGTRLTVV.

This clone was detected once. This sequence joins TRBV6-5 and TRBJ2-2; 7 bases are a match to TRBD1. The junction had 0 bases not matched to a gene; V was cut back by 8 bases and J by 0 bases. This CDR3 spans 13 amino acids. Germline assignment: CDR1 MNHEY and CDR2 SVGAGI. In DNA, the CDR3 is TGTGCCAGCGGGACAGCGAACACCGGGGAGCTGTTTTTT. It specifies CASGTANTGELFF.

This clone appeared a single time. This chain links TRBV5-1 with TRBJ1-4; D is possibly TRBD1 (5 bases). The germline CDR1 and CDR2 sequences are SGHRS and YFSETQ. V was pared by 1 base and J by 3 bases, with 10 bases between. The CDR3 sequence is 15 residues long. The CDR3 region has the DNA TGCGCCAGCAGCTTGATGGGGCAGCCTAATGAAAAACTGTTTTTT. It is translated as CASSLMGQPNEKLFF. The full variable domain, rest sourced from reference TRBV5-1 and TRBJ1-4, is KAGVTQTPRYLIKTRGQQVTLSCSPISGHRSVSWYQQTPGQGLQFLFEYFSETQRNKGNFPGRFSGRQFSNSRSEMNVSTLELGDSALYLCASSLMGQPNEKLFFGSGTQLSVL.

CDR3 coding DNA: TGTGCCAGCAGTGAAGTTCCACAGGGGGCCTATAATTCACCCCTCCACTTT. This sequence encodes CASSEVPQGAYNSPLHF. J is TRBJ1-6 and V is TRBV6-1, with 8 bases matching TRBD1. V was clipped by 1 base and J by 2 bases; unmatched bases: 4. The CDR3 consists of 17 residues. Germline-derived CDR1 and CDR2 are MNHNS and SASEGT.

CDR3 sequence: CASSRQAYSNQPQHF. The CDR3 DNA reads TGTGCCAGTAGCAGACAGGCATATAGCAATCAGCCCCAGCATTTT. V is TRBV19 and J is TRBJ1-5; tentative D call: TRBD1 (6 bases). CDR1 and CDR2 (germline): LNHDA, SQIVND (reference sequence). The V end lost 6 bases, the J end lost 0 bases, and 12 bases lay between the germline ends. This CDR3 has 15 residues.

The rearrangement links TRBV18 to TRBJ2-7, with TRBD1 matching 7 bases. V shed 3 bases and J 5 bases; nucleotides not matched to a gene: 7. The CDR3 length is 14 residues. The V gene's germline CDR1 is KGHSH and CDR2 LQKENI. The CDR3 is CASSPRGSLDEQYF. CDR3 in DNA: TGTGCCAGCTCACCCAGGGGGTCTCTCGACGAGCAGTACTTC.

CDR3 region: CASTPGQGRYQPQHF. CDR3 nucleotide sequence: TGTGCCAGCACCCCGGGACAGGGCAGGTATCAGCCCCAGCATTTT. The J gene is TRBJ1-5, the V gene TRBV6-1; 9 bases agree with TRBD1. Unmatched junction bases numbered 9, after V lost 7 bases and J lost 5 bases. CDR3 size: 15 residues. The germline gives CDR1 MNHNS, CDR2 SASEGT.

The V gene is TRBV11-2, the J gene TRBJ2-7; D might be TRBD2 (6 bases). This CDR3 has 15 residues. The V end was cut by 6 bases, the J end by 0 bases, with 15 bases between. CDR1 is SGHAT, CDR2 FQNNGV, per germline. For the CDR3, the DNA is TGTGCCAGCAGGGTAATAGGCGGGGACTCCTACGAGCAGTACTTC. This codes for CASRVIGGDSYEQYF. The full variable domain, rest sourced from reference TRBV11-2 and TRBJ2-7, is EAGVAQSPRYKIIEKRQSVAFWCNPISGHATLYWYQQILGQGPKLLIQFQNNGVVDDSQLPKDRFSAERLKGVDSTLKIQPAKLEDSAVYLCASRVIGGDSYEQYFGPGTRLTVT.

This chain links TRBV4-3 with TRBJ1-6, with D possibly matching TRBD1 (5 bases). Per the germline V gene, CDR1 is LGHNA and CDR2 is YSLEER. Trimming pared 3 bases from V and 9 bases from J, leaving 12 bases between. The CDR3 loop spans 14 amino acids. The CDR3 DNA reads TGCGCCAGCAGCCAGCAGGGAGTGATTTCACCCCTCCACTTT. Its translation: CASSQQGVISPLHF.

Of note for this clone: The sample holds other DNA sequences that translate to the same CDR3. This sequence joins TRBV5-1 and TRBJ2-3; D unclear. Germline-derived CDR1 and CDR2 are SGHRS and YFSETQ. The CDR3 covers 14 residues. V was pared by 0 bases and J by 3 bases, with 8 bases between. The CDR3 loop reads CASSLEGRTDTQYF. Here the CDR3 DNA reads TGCGCCAGCAGCTTGGAGGGTAGAACAGATACGCAGTATTTT.

This chain uses TRBV4-1 with TRBJ2-7, with 10 bases lining up with TRBD2. V was clipped by 0 bases and J by 6 bases; unmatched bases: 5. Germline V gene lookup returns CDR1 MGHRA and CDR2 YSYEKL. The CDR3 has 15 amino acids. For the CDR3, the DNA is TGCGCCAGCAGCCAAGAAGAATTAGCGGGAGGCGAGCAGTACTTC. Its protein product is CASSQEELAGGEQYF.

The chain links TRBV28 to TRBJ2-7; perhaps D is TRBD1 or TRBD2 (5 bases each). The CDR3 length is 16 residues. Trimming took 5 bases from V and 3 from J, leaving 20 bases between them. The germline gives CDR1 MDHEN, CDR2 SYDVKM. As DNA, the CDR3 is TGTGCCAGCAGTCCCCTCGATTTGAGGGGCGGCTACGAGCAGTACTTC. It encodes CASSPLDLRGGYEQYF.

CDR3 nucleotides: TGTGCCAGCAGTTTAATGGGGGGCTCCAAACCCCAGCATTTT. This codes for CASSLMGGSKPQHF. V and J are TRBV28 and TRBJ1-5, with TRBD1 as a possible D gene (6 bases). The V gene lost 2 bases and the J gene lost 10 bases, with 15 bases spanning the gap. The CDR3 length is 14 residues. Germline CDR1 MDHEN, CDR2 SYDVKM.

The rearrangement links TRBV4-2 to TRBJ2-3; D gene uncertain. The V end lost 1 base, the J end lost 0 bases, and 5 bases lay between the germline ends. Germline V gene lookup returns CDR1 LGHNA and CDR2 YNFKEQ. The CDR3 consists of 14 residues. DNA of the CDR3: TGTGCCAGCAGCCAAGCAACTAGCACAGATACGCAGTATTTT. Its protein product is CASSQATSTDTQYF.

The rearrangement links TRBV27 to TRBJ1-6; no clear D. V was cut by 5 bases and J by 0 bases, with 17 bases left in between. Germline V lookup: CDR1 MNHEY, CDR2 SMNVEV (reference sequence). This CDR3 is 18 amino acids long. In nucleotides, the CDR3 is TGTGCCAGCAGTGCCGCGGGCTCCGGGTACTCCTATAATTCACCCCTCCACTTT. It specifies CASSAAGSGYSYNSPLHF.

The gene calls are TRBV7-8 and TRBJ2-7; D uncertain. V was clipped by 0 bases and J by 6 bases, with 9 bases between them. From germline, CDR1 is SGHVS and CDR2 FQNEAQ. The CDR3 contains 13 residues. The CDR3 nucleotides are TGTGCCAGCAGCTTAGCGGGTACCCCCGAGCAGTACTTC. Its protein is CASSLAGTPEQYF.

V and J are TRBV6-1 and TRBJ2-1; 7 bases fit TRBD1. The germline V gene has CDR1 MNHNS and CDR2 SASEGT. The CDR3 spans 15 residues. With V trimmed by 1 base and J by 8 bases, 8 bases remained unmatched. In DNA form, the CDR3 reads TGTGCCAGCAGTGAAGGACAGGGAATGGTCGATGAGCAGTTCTTC. Translated: CASSEGQGMVDEQFF.

The chain recombines TRBV6-6 with TRBJ2-7; maybe TRBD1 (5 bases). Trimming removed 9 bases at V and 3 bases at J, with 15 bases between. CDR3 length: 13 residues. Germline V lookup: CDR1 MNHNY, CDR2 SVGAGI (reference sequence). Here the CDR3 DNA reads TGTGCCAGTGCGCCGGCGACAGACTACGAGCAGTACTTC. Its protein product is CASAPATDYEQYF.

The chain joins TRBV11-2 to TRBJ1-6; tentatively, D is TRBD1 (5 bases). CDR1 and CDR2 from the germline V gene are SGHAT and FQNNGV. Trimming stripped 6 bases from V and 0 bases from J, with 18 bases between. This CDR3 comprises 18 residues. The chain's CDR3 is CASSFSGGAGSYNSPLHF. As DNA, the CDR3 is TGTGCCAGCAGTTTCTCAGGAGGGGCAGGCTCCTATAATTCACCCCTCCACTTT.

This chain uses TRBV5-1 with TRBJ1-1; D not certain. V lost 4 bases and J 3 bases, leaving 10 bases between the germline ends. From germline, CDR1 is SGHRS and CDR2 YFSETQ. The CDR3 is made up of 13 amino acids. This CDR3 reads CASSVVRDTEAFF. CDR3 coding DNA: TGCGCCAGCAGCGTGGTGAGGGACACTGAAGCTTTCTTT.

The V and J genes are TRBV5-1 and TRBJ2-5, with TRBD2 matching over 12 bases. Germline V gene sequence: CDR1 SGHRS, CDR2 YFSETQ. The CDR3 contains 14 residues. Germline trimming cut 4 bases from V and 5 bases from J; bases unmatched to any gene: 3. The DNA for the CDR3 is TGCGCCAGCAGCCGACTAGCGGGGGTGGAGACCCAGTACTTC. Translating gives CASSRLAGVETQYF.

The count of this clone is one. Distinct nucleotide sequences in the sample also encode this CDR3. V and J are TRBV6-1 and TRBJ1-5, with TRBD1 identical over 8 bases. The ends lost 2 bases at V and 1 base at J; junction bases unmatched: 1. Per the germline V gene, CDR1 is MNHNS and CDR2 is SASEGT. This CDR3 is 15 amino acids long. CDR3 nucleotide sequence: TGTGCCAGCAGTGAAAACAGGGGGAGCAATCAGCCCCAGCATTTT. It encodes CASSENRGSNQPQHF.

The rearrangement joins TRBV30 to TRBJ1-4; no clear D gene. Germline loops: CDR1 GTSNPN, CDR2 SVGIG (reference sequence). Trimming pared 0 bases from V and 0 bases from J, leaving 14 bases between. The CDR3 runs 17 residues. CDR3 DNA: TGTGCCTGGAGTGTAAGGATCGGTGTTCCAACTAATGAAAAACTGTTTTTT. It codes for CAWSVRIGVPTNEKLFF.

The chain recombines TRBV5-1 with TRBJ2-5; no reliable D call. The CDR3 spans 11 residues. The ends were cut back, 0 bases at V and 12 bases at J, with 9 bases in the middle. Germline V gives CDR1 SGHRS, CDR2 YFSETQ. This CDR3 is CASSLDQQEYF. CDR3 nucleotide sequence: TGCGCCAGCAGCTTGGATCAGCAGGAGTACTTC.

Concerning this clone itself: Other DNA sequences within the sample encode an identical CDR3. This chain links TRBV18 with TRBJ1-5; D is perhaps TRBD1 (5 bases). Trimming removed 0 bases from V and 0 bases from J, with 6 bases in between. CDR1 and CDR2 from the germline V gene are KGHSH and LQKENI. The CDR3 runs to 15 residues. The CDR3 DNA follows: TGTGCCAGCTCACCACCGGGGGGTAGCAATCAGCCCCAGCATTTT. This sequence encodes CASSPPGGSNQPQHF. Complete variable domain (other parts from reference TRBV18 and TRBJ1-5): NAGVMQNPRHLVRRRGQEARLRCSPMKGHSHVYWYRQLPEEGLKFMVYLQKENIIDESGMPKERFSAEFPKEGPSILRIQQVVRGDSAAYFCASSPPGGSNQPQHFGDGTRLSIL.

V gene TRBV30 combines with J gene TRBJ2-2, with 7 bases fitting TRBD2. The CDR3 covers 15 residues. The germline V gene has CDR1 GTSNPN and CDR2 SVGIG (reference sequence). Losses at the gene ends were 2 bases for V and 4 bases for J; bases not matched to a gene: 7. The DNA of the CDR3 is TGTGCCTGGAGTCCCTTGCGGGGGTCCACCGGGGAGCTGTTTTTT. This encodes CAWSPLRGSTGELFF.

Of note for this clone: One end of the junction is discordant with germline, which a read error may explain. This chain connects TRBV7-8 to TRBJ2-5; 8 bases align to TRBD2. The CDR3 sequence is 16 residues long. CDR1 is SGHVS and CDR2 is FQNEAQ in the germline V gene. The CDR3 region is CASSSLSGEPQGTQYF. CDR3 DNA: TGTGCCAGCAGCTCCCTTAGCGGGGAGCCCCAAGGGACCCAGTACTTC.